The 8 T cell receptor beta chains presented below share a single source sample, sequenced in a study of CD8 T cells in Susac syndrome. Random hexamers were used to reverse transcribe an amount of 0.5 to 1 ug RNA. TCRdb ran MiXCR on the immunoSEQ multiplex PCR reads and lists one entry per CDR3 protein. This table holds about 300,000 distinct CDR3 sequences, almost 85% found once. The material sequenced was CD8+ T cells from PBMCs. The source of these receptors is a human donor with multiple sclerosis.

The rearrangement uses TRBV6-5 and TRBJ1-5; 9 nucleotides line up with TRBD1. J was trimmed by 3 bases and V by 0 bases; bases with no gene match: 6. In germline, CDR1 is MNHEY, CDR2 SVGAGI. The CDR3 loop spans 17 amino acids. The CDR3 here is CASSYSGTGLHNQPQHF. For the CDR3, the DNA is TGTGCCAGCAGTTACTCCGGGACAGGGCTACACAATCAGCCCCAGCATTTT.

The chain couples TRBV5-4 to TRBJ2-1; the match to TRBD2 covers 8 bases. The germline gives CDR1 SGHNT, CDR2 YYREEE (reference sequence). The CDR3 loop spans 15 amino acids. Germline trimming cut 4 bases from V and 6 bases from J; bases unmatched to any gene: 9. In DNA, the CDR3 is TGTGCCAGCAGCCCACGAAGCGGGAGCCTCAATGAGCAGTTCTTC. Its protein is CASSPRSGSLNEQFF.

This clonotype was counted only a few times. The V gene is TRBV11-2, the J gene TRBJ2-1; D is possibly TRBD2 (5 bases). With 3 bases removed from V and 7 bases from J, the gap between germline ends came to 13 bases. Germline CDR1 and CDR2: SGHAT and FQNNGV. The CDR3 consists of 14 residues. CDR3 nucleotide sequence: TGTGCCAGCAGCTTGAGTCCGGACTGGAATGAGCAGTTCTTC. Encoded protein: CASSLSPDWNEQFF.

V is TRBV12-5 and J is TRBJ2-2, with D perhaps being TRBD1 or TRBD2 (6 bases each). Trimming stripped 3 bases from V and 9 bases from J, with 20 bases between. This CDR3 is 16 amino acids long. The V gene's germline CDR1 is LGHNT and CDR2 FRNRAP. The CDR3 protein is CASGFVSLGGHRELFF. The CDR3 nucleotides are TGTGCTAGTGGTTTTGTATCTTTGGGGGGCCACCGGGAGCTGTTTTTT.

This chain joins TRBV27 and TRBJ2-7; 8 positions match TRBD2. From germline, CDR1 is MNHEY and CDR2 SMNVEV (reference sequence). The CDR3 sequence is 16 residues long. V lost 5 bases, J lost 1 base, and 10 bases stayed unmatched. The CDR3 sequence: CASSPVTSGVSYEQYF. The CDR3 bases are TGTGCCAGCAGTCCAGTAACTAGCGGAGTGTCCTACGAGCAGTACTTC.

The V and J genes are TRBV6-1 and TRBJ2-1; TRBD2 aligns across 10 bases. Germline trimming cut 4 bases from V and 4 bases from J; bases unmatched to any gene: 7. This CDR3 contains 16 residues. CDR1 is MNHNS and CDR2 is SASEGT in the germline V gene. The CDR3 region is CASSGASGSLYNEQFF. As DNA, the CDR3 is TGTGCCAGCAGTGGGGCTAGCGGGAGCCTATACAATGAGCAGTTCTTC.

This clonotype was seen a single time. The J gene is TRBJ2-7, the V gene TRBV7-9; D not certain. The CDR3 consists of 16 residues. V was trimmed by 5 bases and J by 1 base, leaving 18 bases between them. The V gene's germline CDR1 is SEHNR and CDR2 FQNEAQ (reference sequence). The CDR3 loop is CASSPDQGPPSYEQYF. The CDR3 bases are TGTGCCAGCAGCCCGGACCAAGGCCCACCATCCTACGAGCAGTACTTC.

The rearrangement joins TRBV7-9 to TRBJ2-1, with unresolved D. The CDR3 covers 15 residues. Germline CDR1 SEHNR, CDR2 FQNEAQ (reference sequence). Trimming took 5 bases from V and 0 from J, leaving 11 bases between them. The chain's CDR3 is CASSGYLSSYNEQFF. The CDR3 DNA reads TGTGCCAGCAGCGGATACTTGAGCTCCTACAATGAGCAGTTCTTC.